This entry lists 10 T cell receptor beta chains sequenced from one sample in a study of cytotoxic CD8 clonotypes in ibrutinib-treated CLL. Libraries were prepared by immunoSEQ multiplex PCR; TCRdb keeps only in-frame clonotypes and omits some of them. The sample consists of about 140,000 clones, approximately 77% of them appearing once. The source material was PBMCs, sampled after 12 months of ibrutinib treatment. The source is a human donor with chronic lymphocytic leukemia.

This clone was counted a single time. The chain carries TRBV19 and TRBJ1-1, with a weak D call TRBD1 (6 bases). In germline, CDR1 is LNHDA, CDR2 SQIVND (reference sequence). There are 17 residues in the CDR3. Trimming took off 2 bases at V and 0 bases at J, with 16 bases between the two ends. The CDR3 DNA follows: TGTGCCAGTAGTATACGCCAGGGGCGAGCCATGAACACTGAAGCTTTCTTT. Its translation is CASSIRQGRAMNTEAFF.

This clone was seen a few times. The J gene is TRBJ2-7, the V gene TRBV2; D is unclear. The V gene lost 3 bases and the J gene lost 4 bases, with 7 bases spanning the gap. Germline CDR1 is SNHLY and CDR2 is FYNNEI. The CDR3 length is 12 residues. The CDR3 loop is CASSDVWYEQYF. Here the CDR3 DNA reads TGTGCCAGCAGTGATGTCTGGTACGAGCAGTACTTC.

V gene TRBV2 combines with J gene TRBJ2-7; 9 bases align to TRBD1. The CDR3 contains 12 residues. Unmatched junction bases numbered 10, after V lost 9 bases and J lost 10 bases. Per germline, CDR1 SNHLY and CDR2 FYNNEI. DNA for the CDR3: TGTGCCAGATCGTATTACAGGGGGCCCCAGTACTTC. Its translation: CARSYYRGPQYF.

The chain has TRBV6-5 and TRBJ2-3; 10 bases agree with TRBD2. Germline assignment: CDR1 MNHEY and CDR2 SVGAGI. V dropped 6 bases and J dropped 3; count of bases not matched to a gene: 0. CDR3 size: 13 residues. CDR3 sequence reads: CASRAGGTDTQYF. CDR3 nucleotides: TGTGCCAGCAGAGCGGGAGGGACAGATACGCAGTATTTT.

This clone has ten or more counts. J is TRBJ2-1 and V is TRBV5-1; D not resolved. Looked up from germline, CDR1 is SGHRS and CDR2 is YFSETQ. V was cut by 4 bases and J by 0 bases, with 2 bases left in between. This CDR3 is 12 amino acids long. Here the CDR3 reads CASSLSYNEQFF. The CDR3 DNA is TGCGCCAGCAGCCTCTCCTACAATGAGCAGTTCTTC. Full variable domain (outside the CDR3, taken from reference TRBV5-1 and TRBJ2-1): KAGVTQTPRYLIKTRGQQVTLSCSPISGHRSVSWYQQTPGQGLQFLFEYFSETQRNKGNFPGRFSGRQFSNSRSEMNVSTLELGDSALYLCASSLSYNEQFFGPGTRLTVL.

The CDR3, as DNA: TGTGCCAGCTCACCACCTTTACCAGGTGGTACGAATGAGCAGTTCTTC. This translates into CASSPPLPGGTNEQFF. The V call is TRBV18, the J call TRBJ2-1; D unclear. Germline V gives CDR1 KGHSH, CDR2 LQKENI. V was trimmed by 0 bases and J by 7 bases, leaving 16 bases between them. The CDR3 is 16 residues long.

This rearrangement joins TRBV9 to TRBJ1-1, with D possibly TRBD1 on 5 matching bases. V was shortened by 0 bases and J by 5 bases, with 14 bases between the two germline ends. Germline V gene lookup returns CDR1 SGDLS and CDR2 YYNGEE. CDR3 size: 15 residues. The CDR3 reads CASSVVGNGATEAFF. Written as DNA, the CDR3 is TGTGCCAGCAGCGTAGTGGGAAATGGGGCGACTGAAGCTTTCTTT.

The chain couples TRBV5-1 to TRBJ1-1; 7 bases align to TRBD1. Germline V gives CDR1 SGHRS, CDR2 YFSETQ. The trim removed 4 bases at V and 2 bases at J, leaving 5 bases unmatched. This CDR3 spans 14 amino acids. The DNA for the CDR3 is TGCGCCAGCAGCCCGGACAGGCCTAACACTGAAGCTTTCTTT. Residues: CASSPDRPNTEAFF.

The rearrangement uses TRBV30 and TRBJ2-7, with 10 nucleotides matching TRBD1. J gave up 7 bases and V 5 bases, and 5 bases lay outside the gene matches. The CDR3 length is 12 residues. Germline V CDR1 and CDR2: GTSNPN, SVGIG (reference sequence). The CDR3 loop reads CAWSTGGGEQYF. As DNA, the CDR3 is TGTGCCTGGTCGACAGGGGGCGGTGAGCAGTACTTC.

Details on this clone: At the DNA level, this CDR3 is encoded by other sequences in the same sample as well. CDR3 in amino acids: CASSYSGTDTQYF. The CDR3 DNA sequence: TGTGCCAGCAGTTACTCGGGGACAGATACGCAGTATTTT. V and J are TRBV6-5 and TRBJ2-3; no firm D call. Germline loops: CDR1 MNHEY, CDR2 SVGAGI. Trimming left V 0 bases short and J 3 bases short, with 4 bases between. CDR3 length: 13 residues.